Below, 28 T cell receptor beta chains from the same sample are listed, as sequenced in a study of shared clonotypes between healthy human individuals (dated by TCRdb to 2018 to 2021). For the CD8 naive samples, CD45RO-negative cells were positively selected for CCR7, yielding a CD45RA+CCR7+ population from which TemRA cells were excluded. The library was prepared using the immunoSEQ multiplex PCR assay. The source is immuneACCESS, and TCRdb retained only in-frame sequences with V and J called. Part of the clones is not carried over; for the studies checked, unresolved V genes explain less than half of this, and the remainder is unexplained. Within this sample are roughly 570,000 clones, with 95% to 98% of them counted one time only. The ten top clones hold 0.25% to 0.35% of the sample. Sequenced: naive CD8+ T cells sorted from blood. Read against the paper, the sample's cell subset or site label means: CD45RA+CCR7+. Receptor source: a man aged 25-45 years in good health.

The chain combines TRBV27 with TRBJ2-7; TRBD2 agrees at 7 bases. The germline V gene encodes CDR1 MNHEY and CDR2 SMNVEV (reference sequence). The CDR3 contains 13 residues. Unmatched junction bases numbered 5, after V lost 5 bases and J lost 4 bases. The chain's CDR3 is CASSPWEGYEQYF. CDR3 sequence (DNA): TGTGCCAGCAGTCCCTGGGAGGGTTACGAGCAGTACTTC.

The chain joins TRBV5-1 to TRBJ2-2; possibly TRBD2 for D (5 bases). Germline CDR1 is SGHRS and CDR2 is YFSETQ. The CDR3 runs to 15 residues. Trimming took 0 bases from V and 3 from J, leaving 9 bases between them. In nucleotides, the CDR3 is TGCGCCAGCAGCTTGGTCGGGATAGACACCGGGGAGCTGTTTTTT. Translating gives CASSLVGIDTGELFF.

The chain carries TRBV7-9 and TRBJ2-3, with TRBD2 matching 10 bases. Germline V gene data show CDR1 as SEHNR and CDR2 as FQNEAQ (reference sequence). The CDR3 contains 16 residues. V trimming: 3 bases; J trimming: 4 bases; junction bases outside the gene matches: 7. For the CDR3, the DNA is TGTGCCAGCAGCTTTTTGGCTAGCGGGAGTTCAGATACGCAGTATTTT. Amino acid sequence: CASSFLASGSSDTQYF.

This clone was detected once. This rearrangement joins TRBV29-1 to TRBJ2-7, with TRBD2 as a possible D gene (6 bases). Trimming removed 2 bases at V and 0 bases at J, with 8 bases between. There are 13 residues in the CDR3. The germline gives CDR1 SQVTM, CDR2 ANQGSEA. CDR3 amino acids: CSVEWDFSYEQYF. CDR3 sequence (DNA): TGCAGCGTTGAATGGGACTTCTCCTACGAGCAGTACTTC.

The rearrangement joins TRBV7-2 to TRBJ2-3; 7 nucleotides align to TRBD2. Germline trimming cut 7 bases from V and 1 base from J; bases unmatched to any gene: 14. Germline V gives CDR1 SGHTA, CDR2 FQGNSA. The CDR3 runs to 17 residues. The CDR3 is CASTYWGGNEGTDTQYF. CDR3 coding DNA: TGTGCCAGCACCTACTGGGGGGGGAACGAAGGCACAGATACGCAGTATTTT.

This clone was recorded once. Other DNA sequences in the same sample also yield this CDR3. The chain links TRBV28 to TRBJ2-7, with no clear D. With 2 bases removed from V and 2 bases from J, the gap between germline ends came to 4 bases. CDR1 is MDHEN and CDR2 is SYDVKM in the germline V gene. CDR3 length: 12 amino acids. The CDR3 is CASSLSAYEQYF. Here the CDR3 DNA reads TGTGCCAGCAGTTTAAGTGCCTACGAGCAGTACTTC.

The chain uses TRBV30 and TRBJ2-5; D is unclear. This CDR3 spans 13 amino acids. V was pared by 1 base and J by 7 bases, with 13 bases between. The germline V gene encodes CDR1 GTSNPN and CDR2 SVGIG (reference sequence). The CDR3 reads CAWSADGRWTQYF. The CDR3, as DNA: TGTGCCTGGAGTGCCGACGGCAGGTGGACCCAGTACTTC. The full variable domain, in which reference TRBV30 and TRBJ2-5 provide the parts outside the CDR3, is SQTIHQWPATLVQPVGSPLSLECTVEGTSNPNLYWYRQAAGRGLQLLFYSVGIGQISSEVPQNLSASRPQDRQFILSSKKLLLSDSGFYLCAWSADGRWTQYFGPGTRLLVL.

The chain combines TRBV18 with TRBJ2-5; 7 bases agree with TRBD2. This CDR3 is built from 16 residues. With V trimmed by 3 bases and J by 1 base, 8 bases remained unmatched. From germline, CDR1 is KGHSH and CDR2 LQKENI. The CDR3 sequence: CASSPSRREVQETQYF. In DNA form, the CDR3 reads TGTGCCAGCTCACCCTCCCGACGGGAGGTCCAAGAGACCCAGTACTTC.

The V gene is TRBV2, the J gene TRBJ1-1; 7 positions match TRBD1. V dropped 8 bases and J dropped 3; count of bases not matched to a gene: 12. This CDR3 is built from 15 residues. Germline V gene lookup returns CDR1 SNHLY and CDR2 FYNNEI. CDR3: CASLTPTGRDTEAFF. The CDR3 DNA is TGTGCCAGCCTTACTCCGACAGGGAGGGACACTGAAGCTTTCTTT.

This clone was counted once. J is TRBJ2-7 and V is TRBV14, with 7 bases aligning to TRBD1. V trimming: 5 bases; J trimming: 1 base; junction bases outside the gene matches: 8. Germline CDR1 and CDR2: SGHDN and FVKESK. The CDR3 covers 15 residues. DNA for the CDR3: TGTGCCAGCAGCGGCCGGGACAGTCTTTCCTACGAGCAGTACTTC. Its translation: CASSGRDSLSYEQYF.

CDR3 sequence reads: CAENPGAGYGYTF. The CDR3 DNA sequence: TGTGCAGAGAATCCAGGGGCTGGCTATGGCTACACCTTC. This chain connects TRBV30 to TRBJ1-2, with D maybe TRBD1 (6 bases). CDR3 size: 13 residues. Germline assignment: CDR1 GTSNPN and CDR2 SVGIG (reference sequence).

This sequence joins TRBV29-1 and TRBJ1-4; D perhaps matches TRBD1 (6 bases). The V end lost 5 bases, the J end lost 3 bases, and 10 bases lay between the germline ends. The CDR3 is 13 residues long. The germline gives CDR1 SQVTM, CDR2 ANQGSEA. This CDR3 reads CSVRGGANEKLFF. CDR3 DNA: TGCAGCGTTCGAGGGGGGGCTAATGAAAAACTGTTTTTT.

The chain uses TRBV13 and TRBJ2-7; D may be TRBD2 (8 bases). Germline V gene sequence: CDR1 PRHDT, CDR2 FYEKMQ (reference sequence). This CDR3 has 15 residues. V was cut by 5 bases and J by 0 bases, with 14 bases left in between. In DNA, the CDR3 is TGTGCCAGCAGCCGGGAGGGACAGAGCTCCTACGAGCAGTACTTC. Protein sequence: CASSREGQSSYEQYF.

CDR3 sequence reads: CSVYGARDYNYGYTF. DNA of the CDR3: TGCAGCGTTTACGGGGCGAGGGACTATAACTATGGCTACACCTTC. This chain connects TRBV29-1 to TRBJ1-2; the D gene is possibly TRBD1 (5 bases). The germline CDR1 and CDR2 sequences are SQVTM and ANQGSEA. The CDR3 length is 15 residues. Trimming removed 5 bases at V and 1 base at J, with 17 bases between.

The chain employs TRBV11-2 and TRBJ2-3; no definite D call. The CDR3 runs 15 residues. CDR1 is SGHAT and CDR2 is FQNNGV in the germline V gene. The V end was cut by 5 bases, the J end by 2 bases, with 14 bases between. CDR3 in amino acids: CASSHPLNFTDTQYF. The DNA for the CDR3 is TGTGCCAGCAGCCACCCACTCAACTTCACAGATACGCAGTATTTT.

This sequence joins TRBV14 and TRBJ1-1, with D perhaps matching TRBD1 (5 bases). This CDR3 has 16 amino acids. The ends were cut back, 4 bases at V and 0 bases at J, with 15 bases in the middle. Germline loops: CDR1 SGHDN, CDR2 FVKESK. The CDR3 region is CASSPNGQYMNTEAFF. As DNA, the CDR3 is TGTGCCAGCAGCCCGAACGGACAATACATGAACACTGAAGCTTTCTTT.

J is TRBJ1-5 and V is TRBV6-6; the D gene is possibly TRBD1 (5 bases). The CDR3 has 16 amino acids. Trimming removed 8 bases at V and 4 bases at J, with 21 bases between. Germline CDR1 and CDR2: MNHNY and SVGAGI (reference sequence). The CDR3 coding sequence is TGTGCCAGCCAGGGCAGGCGATCGGACTATAATCAGCCCCAGCATTTT. Protein sequence: CASQGRRSDYNQPQHF.

Note on this clone: Other DNA sequences in this specimen translate into the identical CDR3. The chain is built from TRBV7-9 and TRBJ2-7, with 7 bases fitting TRBD1. V dropped 1 base and J dropped 2; count of bases not matched to a gene: 2. Germline lookup yields CDR1 SEHNR and CDR2 FQNEAQ (reference sequence). The length of the CDR3 is 14 residues. Written as DNA, the CDR3 is TGTGCCAGCAGCTTAGTGGGACAGCCCTACGAGCAGTACTTC. This encodes CASSLVGQPYEQYF. The full variable domain, its missing parts supplied by reference TRBV7-9 and TRBJ2-7, is DTGVSQNPRHKITKRGQNVTFRCDPISEHNRLYWYRQTLGQGPEFLTYFQNEAQLEKSRLLSDRFSAERPKGSFSTLEIQRTEQGDSAMYLCASSLVGQPYEQYFGPGTRLTVT.

This clone was counted once. The chain recombines TRBV9 with TRBJ2-1; possible D gene TRBD1, 6 bases. The CDR3 loop spans 14 amino acids. The V end lost 6 bases, the J end lost 5 bases, and 15 bases lay between the germline ends. Germline lookup yields CDR1 SGDLS and CDR2 YYNGEE. The CDR3 here is CASTQGTFDNEQFF. DNA of the CDR3: TGTGCCAGCACCCAGGGGACATTTGACAATGAGCAGTTCTTC.

The chain employs TRBV27 and TRBJ1-5; no clear D gene. Germline V lookup: CDR1 MNHEY, CDR2 SMNVEV (reference sequence). V lost 2 bases to trimming and J lost 0 bases, with 8 bases between them. The CDR3 spans 15 residues. The CDR3 sequence: CASSLLPNSNQPQHF. The CDR3 DNA reads as TGTGCCAGCAGTTTACTCCCGAATAGCAATCAGCCCCAGCATTTT.

The V call is TRBV5-6, the J call TRBJ2-1; no firm D call. CDR1 is SGHDT and CDR2 is YYEEEE in the germline V gene. The CDR3 loop spans 11 amino acids. V lost 3 bases and J 6 bases, leaving 4 bases between the germline ends. CDR3 sequence: CASSWSNEQFF. The DNA of the CDR3 is TGTGCCAGCAGCTGGAGCAATGAGCAGTTCTTC.

V and J are TRBV6-6 and TRBJ1-1; D uncertain. The germline CDR1 and CDR2 sequences are MNHNY and SVGAGI (reference sequence). Trimming removed 7 bases at V and 0 bases at J, with 0 bases between. There are 10 residues in the CDR3. CDR3 nucleotide sequence: TGTGCCAGCATGAACACTGAAGCTTTCTTT. It translates to CASMNTEAFF.

V and J are TRBV9 and TRBJ2-1; the D is unclear. From germline, CDR1 is SGDLS and CDR2 YYNGEE. This CDR3 contains 14 residues. V lost 7 bases and J lost 0, with 11 bases in between. The chain's CDR3 is CASAVGISYNEQFF. CDR3 DNA: TGTGCCAGCGCTGTCGGTATCTCCTACAATGAGCAGTTCTTC. Based on the CDR3 plus reference TRBV9 and TRBJ2-1, the full variable domain is DSGVTQTPKHLITATGQRVTLRCSPRSGDLSVYWYQQSLDQGLQFLIQYYNGEERAKGNILERFSAQQFPDLHSELNLSSLELGDSALYFCASAVGISYNEQFFGPGTRLTVL.

In this sample, this clone turned up once. The V call is TRBV27, the J call TRBJ2-7; 8 nucleotides match TRBD2. Trimming at V came to 5 bases and at J to 4 bases, leaving 10 bases not matched to a gene. This CDR3 contains 15 residues. The germline gives CDR1 MNHEY, CDR2 SMNVEV (reference sequence). The CDR3 sequence is CASSGSSGVAYEQYF. CDR3 nucleotide sequence: TGTGCCAGCAGTGGGAGTAGCGGGGTCGCGTACGAGCAGTACTTC.

J is TRBJ2-7 and V is TRBV9, with D possibly matching TRBD1 (5 bases). Germline V gene sequence: CDR1 SGDLS, CDR2 YYNGEE. V was pared by 4 bases and J by 5 bases, with 16 bases between. This CDR3 region has 14 residues. For the CDR3, the DNA is TGTGCCAGCAGCCTTGCAGGGCTTTCAGACGAGCAGTACTTC. Protein product: CASSLAGLSDEQYF.

The chain recombines TRBV29-1 with TRBJ1-1, with D unresolved. Germline CDR1 SQVTM, CDR2 ANQGSEA. Trimming pared 4 bases from V and 5 bases from J, leaving 11 bases between. The CDR3 consists of 12 residues. Here the CDR3 reads CSVVGRSTEAFF. For the CDR3, the DNA is TGCAGCGTTGTTGGCAGAAGTACTGAAGCTTTCTTT. Using reference TRBV29-1 and TRBJ1-1 for the parts outside the CDR3, the full variable domain is SAVISQKPSRDICQRGTSLTIQCQVDSQVTMMFWYRQQPGQSLTLIATANQGSEATYESGFVIDKFPISRPNLTFSTLTVSNMSPEDSSIYLCSVVGRSTEAFFGQGTRLTVV.

The rearrangement uses TRBV7-9 and TRBJ2-7; D is perhaps TRBD2 (5 bases). CDR1 and CDR2 from the germline V gene are SEHNR and FQNEAQ (reference sequence). V was shortened by 0 bases and J by 4 bases, with 13 bases between the two germline ends. The length of the CDR3 is 15 residues. The CDR3 loop reads CASSLAITTMYEQYF. For the CDR3, the DNA is TGTGCCAGCAGCTTAGCGATTACGACTATGTACGAGCAGTACTTC.

The chain recombines TRBV4-1 with TRBJ2-7; D is tentatively TRBD1 or TRBD2 (5 bases each). The germline CDR1 and CDR2 sequences are MGHRA and YSYEKL. V dropped 1 base and J dropped 6 bases, with 7 bases sitting between them. The CDR3 runs 12 residues. DNA of the CDR3: TGCGCCAGCAGCCAAGGTGGGGGCGAGCAGTACTTC. It yields the protein CASSQGGGEQYF.